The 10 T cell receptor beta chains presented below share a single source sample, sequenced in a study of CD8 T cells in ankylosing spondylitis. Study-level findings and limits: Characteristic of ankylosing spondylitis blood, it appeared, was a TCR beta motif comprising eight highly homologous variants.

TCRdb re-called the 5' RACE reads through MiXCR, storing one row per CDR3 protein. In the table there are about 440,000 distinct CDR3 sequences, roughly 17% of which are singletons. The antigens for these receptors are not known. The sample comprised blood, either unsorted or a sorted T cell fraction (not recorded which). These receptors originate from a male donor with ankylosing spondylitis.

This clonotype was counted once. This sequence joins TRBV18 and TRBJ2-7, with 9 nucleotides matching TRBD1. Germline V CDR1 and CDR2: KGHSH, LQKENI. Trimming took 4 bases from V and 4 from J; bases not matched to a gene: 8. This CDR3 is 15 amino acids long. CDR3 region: CASSQPGQGMYEQYF. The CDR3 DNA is TGTGCCAGCTCACAACCGGGACAGGGTATGTACGAGCAGTACTTC.

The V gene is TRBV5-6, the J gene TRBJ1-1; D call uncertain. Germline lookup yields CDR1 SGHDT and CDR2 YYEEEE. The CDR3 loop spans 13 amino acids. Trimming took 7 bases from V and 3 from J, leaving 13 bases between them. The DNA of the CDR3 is TGTGCCAGCGCGTTACAGAGGGACACTGAAGCTTTCTTT. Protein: CASALQRDTEAFF.

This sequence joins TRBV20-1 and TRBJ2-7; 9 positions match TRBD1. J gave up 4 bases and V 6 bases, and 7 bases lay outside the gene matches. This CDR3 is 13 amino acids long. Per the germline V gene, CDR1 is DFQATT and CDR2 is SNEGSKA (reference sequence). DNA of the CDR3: TGCAGTGCCCTCAAACAGGGGGCTTACGAGCAGTACTTC. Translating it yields CSALKQGAYEQYF.

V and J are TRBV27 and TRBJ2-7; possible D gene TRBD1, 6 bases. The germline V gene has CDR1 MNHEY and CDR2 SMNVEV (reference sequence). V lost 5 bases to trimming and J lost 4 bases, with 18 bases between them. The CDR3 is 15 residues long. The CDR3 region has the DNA TGTGCCAGCAGTGGTTGGTCGGGACAACAGTACGAGCAGTACTTC. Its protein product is CASSGWSGQQYEQYF.

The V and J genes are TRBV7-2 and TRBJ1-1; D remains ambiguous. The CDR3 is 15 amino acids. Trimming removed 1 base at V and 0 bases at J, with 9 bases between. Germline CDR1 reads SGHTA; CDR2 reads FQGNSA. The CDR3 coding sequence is TGTGCCAGCAGCTTAGTCGGTAACCTGAACACTGAAGCTTTCTTT. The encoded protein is CASSLVGNLNTEAFF. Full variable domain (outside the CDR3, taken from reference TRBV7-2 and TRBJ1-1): GAGVSQSPSNKVTEKGKDVELRCDPISGHTALYWYRQSLGQGLEFLIYFQGNSAPDKSGLPSDRFSAERTGGSVSTLTIQRTQQEDSAVYLCASSLVGNLNTEAFFGQGTRLTVV.

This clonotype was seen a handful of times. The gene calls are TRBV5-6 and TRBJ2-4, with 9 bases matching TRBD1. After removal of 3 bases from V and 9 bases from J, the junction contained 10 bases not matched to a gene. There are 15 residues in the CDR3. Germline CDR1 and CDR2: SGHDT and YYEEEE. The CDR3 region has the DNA TGTGCCAGCAGCTACCGGGACAGGGATTGGGGCATTCAGTACTTC. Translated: CASSYRDRDWGIQYF.

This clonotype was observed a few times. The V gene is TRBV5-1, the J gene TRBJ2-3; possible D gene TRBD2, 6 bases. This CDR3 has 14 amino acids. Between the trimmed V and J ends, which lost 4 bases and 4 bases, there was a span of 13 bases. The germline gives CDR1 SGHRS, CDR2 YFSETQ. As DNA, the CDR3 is TGCGCCAGCAGCGCCGGGACTGTCCCAGATACGCAGTATTTT. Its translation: CASSAGTVPDTQYF.

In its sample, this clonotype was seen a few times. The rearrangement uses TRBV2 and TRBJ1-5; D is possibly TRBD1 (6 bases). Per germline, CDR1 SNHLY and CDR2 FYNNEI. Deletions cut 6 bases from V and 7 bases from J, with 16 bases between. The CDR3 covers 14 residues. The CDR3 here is CASRYTQGSQPQHF. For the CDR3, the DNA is TGTGCCAGCAGGTACACTCAGGGGAGCCAGCCCCAGCATTTT.

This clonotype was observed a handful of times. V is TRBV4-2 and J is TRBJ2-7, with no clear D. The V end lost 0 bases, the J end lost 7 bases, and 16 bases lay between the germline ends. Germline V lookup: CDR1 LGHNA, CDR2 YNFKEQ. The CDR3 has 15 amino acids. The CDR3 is CASSQDLMSLGEQYF. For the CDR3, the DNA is TGTGCCAGCAGCCAAGATCTGATGAGCCTAGGGGAGCAGTACTTC.

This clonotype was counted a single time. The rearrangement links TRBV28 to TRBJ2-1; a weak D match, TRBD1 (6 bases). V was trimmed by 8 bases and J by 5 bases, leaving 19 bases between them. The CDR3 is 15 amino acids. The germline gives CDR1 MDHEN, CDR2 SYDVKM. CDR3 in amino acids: CASLGRGTNNNEQFF. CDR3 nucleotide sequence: TGTGCCAGCCTCGGCCGAGGGACAAATAACAATGAGCAGTTCTTC.